The TCR beta chain under discussion was sequenced for a study of graft-versus-host responses after intestinal transplantation. At the level of the study: Transplants were multivisceral, liver-intestinal, or isolated intestinal.

The length of the CDR3 is 15 residues. CDR1 MGHRA and CDR2 YSYEKL come from the germline V gene. V trimming: 1 base; J trimming: 5 bases; junction bases outside the gene matches: 5. Sequencing used immunoSEQ multiplex PCR; TCRdb keeps in-frame clones, though not all of them. The table lists about 19,000 clones, approximately 80% of them singletons, with 1.5% to 2% in the top ten. This TCR derives from a human patient who received an intestinal transplant, so some T cells may come from the graft donor. Sequencing used PBMCs, obtained 14 days after transplant. The chain carries TRBV4-1 and TRBJ1-5, with 7 bases fitting TRBD1. CDR3 in DNA: TGCGCCAGCAGCCAAGTTCCAGGGGGGGATCAGCCCCAGCATTTT. Its translation is CASSQVPGGDQPQHF.